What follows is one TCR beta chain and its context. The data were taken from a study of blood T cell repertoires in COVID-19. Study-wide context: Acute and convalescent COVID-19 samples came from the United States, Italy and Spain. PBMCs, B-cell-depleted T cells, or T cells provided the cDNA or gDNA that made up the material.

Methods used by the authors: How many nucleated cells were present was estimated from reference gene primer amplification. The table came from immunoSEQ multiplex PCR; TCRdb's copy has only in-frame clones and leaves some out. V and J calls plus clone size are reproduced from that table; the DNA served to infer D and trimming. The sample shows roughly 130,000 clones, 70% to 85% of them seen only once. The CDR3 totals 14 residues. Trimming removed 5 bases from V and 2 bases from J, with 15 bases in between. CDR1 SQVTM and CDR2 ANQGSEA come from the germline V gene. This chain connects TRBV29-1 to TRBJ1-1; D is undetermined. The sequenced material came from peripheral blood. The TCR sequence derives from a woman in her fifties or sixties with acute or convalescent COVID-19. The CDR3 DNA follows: TGCAGCGTTAGAATCCGGAACAGAAACACTGAAGCTTTCTTT. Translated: CSVRIRNRNTEAFF.